Below are 25 T cell receptor beta chains sequenced from a single sample in a study of blood T cell repertoires in COVID-19. TCRdb keeps only in-frame clones here, not all; method: immunoSEQ multiplex PCR. This table holds a few hundred thousand clones, 70% to 90% found once. Sequenced sample: peripheral blood. These receptors were collected from a woman between 45 and 60 years old with COVID-19, enrolled during active disease.

The CDR3 DNA reads TGTGCCAGCAGTACTCCGGGGATCGGTTGGGTTCAGTACTTC. This encodes CASSTPGIGWVQYF. The chain couples TRBV2 to TRBJ2-4, with D maybe TRBD2 (5 bases). This CDR3 is 14 amino acids long. Looked up from germline, CDR1 is SNHLY and CDR2 is FYNNEI. V was trimmed by 5 bases and J by 11 bases, leaving 19 bases between them.

V usage is TRBV4-1 and J usage is TRBJ2-2, with TRBD1 matching over 9 bases. This CDR3 contains 15 residues. V lost 4 bases, J lost 7 bases, and 7 bases stayed unmatched. CDR1 is MGHRA, CDR2 YSYEKL, per germline. The CDR3 sequence: CASSPPGTGIGELFF. The CDR3 DNA is TGCGCCAGCAGCCCCCCCGGGACAGGGATCGGGGAGCTGTTTTTT.

This CDR3 is CASSDSLGQGYYEQYF. The CDR3 DNA follows: TGTGCCAGCAGTGACTCTTTGGGACAGGGGTACTACGAGCAGTACTTC. The chain recombines TRBV27 with TRBJ2-7; 10 bases align to TRBD1. The CDR3 length is 16 residues. Germline CDR1 and CDR2: MNHEY and SMNVEV (reference sequence). Trimming cost V 5 bases and J 3 bases; bases outside gene matches: 10.

The J gene is TRBJ2-5, the V gene TRBV18; possible D gene TRBD1, 6 bases. The V end was cut by 6 bases, the J end by 7 bases, with 15 bases between. CDR3 length equals 13 residues. From germline, CDR1 is KGHSH and CDR2 LQKENI. CDR3 DNA sequence: TGTGCCAGCTCCCTCCGACAGGAGGTGACCCAGTACTTC. Protein: CASSLRQEVTQYF.

The rearrangement uses TRBV12-3 or TRBV12-4 and TRBJ2-1; D gene unclear. V lost 6 bases, J lost 4 bases, and 10 bases lay in between. CDR3 length equals 13 residues. For the CDR3, the DNA is TGTGCCAGCAGGAGTCTCGGGTACAATGAGCAGTTCTTC. Encoded protein: CASRSLGYNEQFF.

The gene calls are TRBV6-1 and TRBJ2-7; D not resolved. With 0 bases removed from V and 2 bases from J, the gap between germline ends came to 11 bases. The CDR3 is 15 amino acids. From germline, CDR1 is MNHNS and CDR2 SASEGT. In nucleotides, the CDR3 is TGTGCCAGCAGTGAAGCGGGCAGATACACCTACGAGCAGTACTTC. It codes for CASSEAGRYTYEQYF.

The chain joins TRBV10-3 to TRBJ1-1, with D hard to call. There are 13 residues in the CDR3. Trimming removed 4 bases at V and 5 bases at J, with 11 bases between. Germline CDR1 and CDR2: ENHRY and SYGVKD. The CDR3 loop reads CAISVRRETEAFF. For the CDR3, the DNA is TGTGCCATCAGTGTCCGGAGGGAGACTGAAGCTTTCTTT.

This chain joins TRBV27 and TRBJ1-2; 8 nucleotides align to TRBD1. The CDR3 totals 14 residues. Looked up from germline, CDR1 is MNHEY and CDR2 is SMNVEV (reference sequence). Trimming cost V 5 bases and J 6 bases; bases outside gene matches: 8. CDR3 bases: TGTGCCAGCAGTAGACAGGGGCTATGGGATGGCTACACCTTC. Translation gives CASSRQGLWDGYTF.

The chain carries TRBV6-5 and TRBJ1-1; 12 bases are shared with TRBD1. J was trimmed by 6 bases and V by 5 bases; bases with no gene match: 4. CDR1 is MNHEY, CDR2 SVGAGI, per germline. CDR3 length equals 14 residues. The CDR3 DNA follows: TGTGCCAGCAGTAAGGGACAGGGGGCTGCTGAAGCTTTCTTT. This gives the protein CASSKGQGAAEAFF.

J is TRBJ1-4 and V is TRBV19, with TRBD1 identical over 9 bases. CDR1 LNHDA and CDR2 SQIVND come from the germline V gene (reference sequence). V dropped 4 bases and J dropped 6; count of bases not matched to a gene: 3. The CDR3 runs 14 residues. CDR3 region: CASSKGQGYEKLFF. The CDR3 nucleotides read TGTGCCAGTAGTAAGGGACAGGGTTATGAAAAACTGTTTTTT.

The V and J genes are TRBV6-4 and TRBJ2-1, with D possibly matching TRBD1 (6 bases). Trimming shortened V by 5 bases and J by 2 bases, and 10 bases separated the two germline ends. Per the germline V gene, CDR1 is MRHNA and CDR2 is SNTAGT. The length of the CDR3 is 14 residues. CDR3 protein: CASSPTGTYNEQFF. As DNA, the CDR3 is TGTGCCAGCAGTCCAACAGGGACCTACAATGAGCAGTTCTTC.

The chain has TRBV6-5 and TRBJ2-4; D possibly corresponds to TRBD1 (7 bases). CDR1 and CDR2 from the germline V gene are MNHEY and SVGAGI. V lost 5 bases to trimming and J lost 5 bases, with 13 bases between them. The CDR3 runs to 14 residues. The DNA of the CDR3 is TGTGCCAGCAGTACCCAGGGGGGTGAAAACATTCAGTACTTC. Its protein product is CASSTQGGENIQYF.

The V gene is TRBV7-7, the J gene TRBJ2-7, with TRBD1 matching 8 bases. The CDR3 has 17 residues. Germline V gives CDR1 SSHAT, CDR2 FNYEAQ (reference sequence). Trimming took 1 base from V and 0 from J; bases not matched to a gene: 8. This chain's CDR3 is CASSLGTGPMSSYEQYV. In DNA, the CDR3 is TGTGCCAGCAGCTTAGGGACAGGGCCCATGAGCTCCTACGAGCAGTACGTC.

This rearrangement joins TRBV3-1 (or the pseudogene TRBV3-2) to TRBJ1-2; D is possibly TRBD1 (6 bases). The CDR3 extends over 15 amino acids. Germline V gene data show CDR1 as LGHDT and CDR2 as YNNKEL (reference sequence). The V and J ends lost 0 bases and 4 bases respectively, with 12 bases between them. CDR3 sequence (DNA): TGTGCCAGCAGCCAAGATCTGGACAGAAGCTATGGCTACACCTTC. Its protein product is CASSQDLDRSYGYTF.

The V and J genes are TRBV13 and TRBJ2-7; TRBD2 matches at 10 bases. The CDR3 has 16 residues. Trimming took 3 bases from V and 3 from J; bases not matched to a gene: 8. Germline V gene data show CDR1 as PRHDT and CDR2 as FYEKMQ (reference sequence). The CDR3 reads CASSFYRTSGGYEQYF. CDR3 bases: TGTGCCAGCAGCTTCTACCGGACTAGCGGTGGCTACGAGCAGTACTTC.

The CDR3 spells CASSIVGDSSLPQYF. The CDR3 nucleotides read TGTGCCAGTAGTATTGTGGGAGATTCGTCTCTTCCCCAGTACTTC. V gene TRBV19 combines with J gene TRBJ2-5; tentatively, D is TRBD2 (5 bases). The germline CDR1 and CDR2 sequences are LNHDA and SQIVND (reference sequence). Trimming took 3 bases from V and 9 from J, leaving 20 bases between them. This CDR3 contains 15 residues.

The chain carries TRBV5-1 and TRBJ1-5, with unresolved D. V was trimmed by 1 base and J by 0 bases, leaving 8 bases between them. Germline V lookup: CDR1 SGHRS, CDR2 YFSETQ. The CDR3 totals 15 residues. CDR3 loop: CASSLTDPSNQPQHF. For the CDR3, the DNA is TGCGCCAGCAGCTTGACAGACCCTAGCAATCAGCCCCAGCATTTT.

The gene calls are TRBV7-8 and TRBJ1-4; D not resolved. Trimming stripped 2 bases from V and 6 bases from J, with 10 bases between. This CDR3 has 14 residues. Germline loops: CDR1 SGHVS, CDR2 FQNEAQ. The CDR3 DNA is TGTGCCAGCAGCTTAACGGGGATAGATGAAAAACTGTTTTTT. Translation: CASSLTGIDEKLFF.

This rearrangement joins TRBV4-1 to TRBJ2-5; 7 bases are shared with TRBD1. CDR1 MGHRA and CDR2 YSYEKL come from the germline V gene. The CDR3 is 14 amino acids. Losses at the gene ends were 1 base for V and 4 bases for J; bases not matched to a gene: 3. The CDR3 loop reads CASSQANRGETQYF. The DNA of the CDR3 is TGCGCCAGCAGCCAAGCAAACAGGGGAGAGACCCAGTACTTC.

This rearrangement joins TRBV5-8 to TRBJ1-5; D is unclear. Germline CDR1 is SGHTS and CDR2 is YDEGEE. The CDR3 runs to 13 residues. Trimming pared 0 bases from V and 4 bases from J, leaving 5 bases between. CDR3 DNA sequence: TGTGCCAGCAGCTTGGCCGTAAATCAGCCCCAGCATTTT. It is translated as CASSLAVNQPQHF.

The chain uses TRBV7-9 and TRBJ1-6; 7 nucleotides line up with TRBD1. This CDR3 is built from 15 residues. Trimming took 5 bases from V and 6 from J; bases not matched to a gene: 7. CDR1 is SEHNR, CDR2 FQNEAQ, per germline (reference sequence). In DNA, the CDR3 is TGTGCCAGCAGCCCCCGGGACAGTTTTAATTCACCCCTCCACTTT. It specifies CASSPRDSFNSPLHF.

The rearrangement uses TRBV19 and TRBJ2-3, with D tentatively TRBD2 (6 bases). Trimming stripped 3 bases from V and 4 bases from J, with 11 bases between. This CDR3 has 14 residues. The germline V gene encodes CDR1 LNHDA and CDR2 SQIVND (reference sequence). The CDR3 loop reads CASSIGGWADTQYF. The CDR3 nucleotides are TGTGCCAGTAGTATTGGAGGGTGGGCAGATACGCAGTATTTT.

The chain employs TRBV6-2 or TRBV6-3 and TRBJ2-3, with 12 bases fitting TRBD2. Germline V gene data show CDR1 as MNHEY and CDR2 as SVGEGT. V was pared by 4 bases and J by 4 bases, with 6 bases of the junction left unmatched. The CDR3 loop spans 16 amino acids. CDR3 nucleotides: TGTGCCAGCAGTTTACTAGCGGGGGGCAGTGCAGATACGCAGTATTTT. This translates into CASSLLAGGSADTQYF.

V usage is TRBV19 and J usage is TRBJ2-6; D is perhaps TRBD1 (5 bases). This CDR3 is built from 17 residues. CDR1 is LNHDA and CDR2 is SQIVND in the germline V gene (reference sequence). Trimming removed 3 bases at V and 0 bases at J, with 12 bases between. CDR3 loop: CASSIRQISSGANVLTF. The CDR3 DNA sequence: TGTGCCAGTAGTATTCGACAGATTAGCTCTGGGGCCAACGTCCTGACTTTC.

CDR3 in amino acids: CASSRVSSDRETQYF. In DNA, the CDR3 is TGTGCCAGCAGCCGAGTCAGCTCGGACAGGGAGACCCAGTACTTC. The genes are TRBV7-6 and TRBJ2-5; 7 bases map to TRBD1. V shed 5 bases, J shed 5 bases, and the junction held 11 bases outside the gene matches. CDR1 is SGHVS and CDR2 is FNYEAQ in the germline V gene. The CDR3 runs 15 residues.